Given below is one TCR beta chain in context. This sample is drawn from a study of blood T cell repertoires in COVID-19. The data were produced by immunoSEQ multiplex PCR, yet TCRdb's version contains in-frame clones alone and is incomplete. The sample gives more than 70,000 clones, over 80% of which show up once; approximately 5% is in the top ten. The V and J ends lost 8 bases and 6 bases, in that order; junction bases with no gene match: 4. The CDR3 has 11 residues. In germline, CDR1 is DFQATT, CDR2 SNEGSKA (reference sequence). The chain has TRBV20-1 and TRBJ1-2, with 9 bases that match TRBD1. This TCR was sampled from a man over 45 with active COVID-19. Material: peripheral blood. CDR3 nucleotides: TGCAGTATCGGACAGGGGCATGGCTACACCTTC. Translation: CSIGQGHGYTF.